This TCR beta chain is from a study of CD8 T cells in ankylosing spondylitis. Study-level results: A TCR beta motif made of eight highly homologous variants seemed typical of ankylosing spondylitis blood.

TCRdb called the 5' RACE reads again in MiXCR, with one record for every CDR3 protein. The profile shows around 770,000 distinct CDR3 sequences, about 11% of them singletons. This clonotype was counted at least ten times. Its antigen is unidentified. The receptor was isolated from a male donor with ankylosing spondylitis. The material sequenced was blood, either unsorted or a sorted T cell fraction (not recorded which).

The CDR3 coding sequence is TGCAGCGTTGAAGACAGGGGGAAGAACACTGAAGCTTTCTTT. Its translation is CSVEDRGKNTEAFF. The chain joins TRBV29-1 to TRBJ1-1, with 7 bases that match TRBD1. Germline V CDR1 and CDR2: SQVTM, ANQGSEA. This CDR3 spans 14 amino acids. V dropped 0 bases and J dropped 1; count of bases not matched to a gene: 2. Supplemented by reference TRBV29-1 and TRBJ1-1, the full variable domain reads SAVISQKPSRDICQRGTSLTIQCQVDSQVTMMFWYRQQPGQSLTLIATANQGSEATYESGFVIDKFPISRPNLTFSTLTVSNMSPEDSSIYLCSVEDRGKNTEAFFGQGTRLTVV.